These 5 T cell receptor beta chains were all obtained from the same sample, sequenced in a study of identifying expanded T cells in peripheral blood. The data were produced by immunoSEQ multiplex PCR, yet TCRdb's version contains in-frame clones alone and is incomplete. The table includes 100,000 or so clones, approximately 90% detected once. The sample comprised blood. These receptors were collected from a person between 18 and 75 years old in good health.

This chain uses TRBV7-2 with TRBJ2-7, with a possible D match to TRBD2 (6 bases). The CDR3 consists of 18 residues. V was clipped by 1 base and J by 1 base, with 20 bases between them. Germline CDR1 is SGHTA and CDR2 is FQGNSA. DNA of the CDR3: TGTGCCAGCAGCTTAGTTGGGAGCCCTGGGGGGTTGTCCTACGAGCAGTACTTC. It specifies CASSLVGSPGGLSYEQYF.

This chain connects TRBV4-3 to TRBJ2-7, with TRBD1 matching over 9 bases. Germline V gene lookup returns CDR1 LGHNA and CDR2 YSLEER. The CDR3 sequence is 17 residues long. After removal of 0 bases from V and 2 bases from J, the junction contained 8 bases not matched to a gene. The CDR3 DNA sequence: TGCGCCAGCAGCCAAGATTGGACAGGGGTGCGGACCTACGAGCAGTACTTC. Protein product: CASSQDWTGVRTYEQYF.

The chain has TRBV30 and TRBJ1-2, with a tentative D call TRBD1 (5 bases). The CDR3 extends over 13 amino acids. Germline CDR1 reads GTSNPN; CDR2 reads SVGIG (reference sequence). Trimming took off 0 bases at V and 12 bases at J, with 17 bases between the two ends. CDR3 coding DNA: TGTGCCTGGAGTGTACGGGCGGGACCGTCAAACACCTTC. It yields the protein CAWSVRAGPSNTF.

This chain joins TRBV4-3 and TRBJ2-7; TRBD1 aligns across 10 bases. Germline V gene lookup returns CDR1 LGHNA and CDR2 YSLEER. The CDR3 is 17 residues long. With 3 bases clipped from V and 5 bases from J, the junction kept 13 bases outside the gene matches. DNA for the CDR3: TGCGCCAGCAGCCAGGCCGTGACAGGGGGCGGCATCCACGAGCAGTACTTC. Translation: CASSQAVTGGGIHEQYF.

This rearrangement joins TRBV6-5 to TRBJ1-2; D ambiguous. The germline V and J ends were trimmed by 6 bases and 5 bases, with 16 bases remaining between them. CDR3 length: 14 residues. Germline CDR1 reads MNHEY; CDR2 reads SVGAGI. The CDR3 nucleotides read TGTGCCAGCAGCTCGGACCTAGAGGGTTATGGCTACACCTTC. This encodes CASSSDLEGYGYTF.